This T cell receptor (beta chain) was retrieved from a study of OX40 agonist ivuxolimab in advanced cancers. The study's findings and limits: Expanded clones were, on average, more numerous in CD8+ T cells than in CD4+.

Clones were sequenced by immunoSEQ multiplex PCR, and TCRdb holds only the in-frame ones, with some missing. The table includes roughly 64,000 clones, around 84% detected once. The CDR3 spans 14 residues. The germline gives CDR1 SGDLS, CDR2 YYNGEE. Trimming took off 4 bases at V and 9 bases at J, with 14 bases between the two ends. As concerns this clone: Its cognate antigen is unknown.

The chain is built from TRBV9 and TRBJ1-6, with a weak D call TRBD1 (6 bases). The source material was CD4+ or CD8+ T cells sorted from blood, sampled in a trial of the OX40 agonist ivuxolimab. The sequence was collected from an adult with an advanced solid tumor such as melanoma, head and neck, liver or kidney cancer. CDR3 DNA sequence: TGTGCCAGCAGCCCCCGACAGGAGGGTTCACCCCTCCACTTT. It specifies CASSPRQEGSPLHF.